This entry lists 32 T cell receptor beta chains sequenced from one sample in a study of T cells in Graves' hyperthyroidism and ophthalmopathy. From RNA transcripts, TCR beta CDR3 regions were amplified. Primed by the HTBI set, a first-round RT-PCR was run on the TCR CDR3. TCRdb analysed the multiplex PCR reads with MiXCR anew, one entry per CDR3 protein. The sample consists of some 800,000 distinct CDR3 sequences, more than 30% of them appearing once. Sequences were obtained from blood. The receptors were gathered from a man younger than 35 with Graves' hyperthyroidism.

The chain combines TRBV30 with TRBJ2-5; 8 bases line up with TRBD2. The trim removed 2 bases at V and 1 base at J, leaving 3 bases unmatched. The CDR3 length is 14 residues. Germline CDR1 reads GTSNPN; CDR2 reads SVGIG (reference sequence). CDR3 in DNA: TGTGCCTGGAGTACGGGAGGGGCCCAAGAGACCCAGTACTTC. Amino acid sequence: CAWSTGGAQETQYF.

V is TRBV12-3 or TRBV12-4 and J is TRBJ2-5, with D perhaps TRBD2 (6 bases). V gave up 6 bases and J gave up 0 bases, with 14 bases separating them. This CDR3 has 15 residues. CDR3 loop: CASSLRWGDQETQYF. Here the CDR3 DNA reads TGTGCCAGCAGCCTCCGTTGGGGGGACCAAGAGACCCAGTACTTC.

This clonotype was seen only a few times. The chain uses TRBV12-3 or TRBV12-4 and TRBJ1-2; 8 bases are shared with TRBD1. Trimming took 8 bases from V and 2 from J; bases not matched to a gene: 10. The CDR3 spans 15 residues. CDR3 protein: CASSTTGGGNYGYTF. The CDR3 region has the DNA TGTGCCAGCTCAACTACAGGGGGGGGGAACTATGGCTACACCTTC.

A remark on this clonotype: Compared with germline, one end of the junction differs, possibly owing to a read error. In DNA, the CDR3 is TGCGCCAGCAGCTCAGAGCGACCGGGACTAGTGGGTCCTGGGGCCAACGTCCTGACTTTC. It yields the protein CASSSERPGLVGPGANVLTF. The chain carries TRBV7-1 and TRBJ2-6; 8 nucleotides align to TRBD2. TRBV7-1 is labeled an ORF, and its function is uncertain. The CDR3 totals 20 residues.

The chain joins TRBV7-9 to TRBJ1-1, with D possibly TRBD1 on 5 matching bases. Germline V gene sequence: CDR1 SEHNR, CDR2 FQNEAQ (reference sequence). Trimming pared 5 bases from V and 4 bases from J, leaving 14 bases between. This CDR3 has 14 amino acids. In DNA, the CDR3 is TGTGCCAGCAGCGAGGGGCTATGGGGCACTGAAGCTTTCTTT. This codes for CASSEGLWGTEAFF.

The gene calls are TRBV7-2 and TRBJ1-2, with TRBD1 as a possible D gene (5 bases). V was shortened by 3 bases and J by 7 bases, with 15 bases between the two germline ends. CDR1 and CDR2 from the germline V gene are SGHTA and FQGNSA. The CDR3 runs 14 residues. This chain's CDR3 is CASSLEGKSFGYTF. CDR3 DNA: TGTGCCAGCAGCTTGGAGGGGAAAAGTTTTGGCTACACCTTC.

This clonotype was observed a handful of times. The chain combines TRBV25-1 with TRBJ2-3; either TRBD1 or TRBD2 may supply D (5 bases each). CDR1 is MGHDK and CDR2 is SYGVNS in the germline V gene. The CDR3 covers 16 residues. Trimming pared 3 bases from V and 0 bases from J, leaving 13 bases between. Here the CDR3 DNA reads TGTGCCAGCAGTGACCAGGGAGAGACTAGCACAGATACGCAGTATTTT. Translation gives CASSDQGETSTDTQYF.

The chain recombines TRBV20-1 with TRBJ2-5; 7 bases align to TRBD2. Germline CDR1 and CDR2: DFQATT and SNEGSKA (reference sequence). V lost 5 bases and J lost 5; bases outside the gene matches: 11. CDR3 size: 14 residues. CDR3 nucleotides: TGCAGTGCTTTTGGAGGACTAGTCTCCGAGACCCAGTACTTC. Its translation is CSAFGGLVSETQYF.

The CDR3 is CASRGDSRYEQYF. The DNA of the CDR3 is TGTGCCAGCAGAGGGGACAGCCGCTACGAGCAGTACTTC. The chain recombines TRBV7-2 with TRBJ2-7; 7 positions agree with TRBD1. V lost 6 bases and J lost 3; bases outside the gene matches: 5. Germline CDR1 is SGHTA and CDR2 is FQGNSA. This CDR3 contains 13 residues. The variable domain in full, completed from reference TRBV7-2 and TRBJ2-7, reads GAGVSQSPSNKVTEKGKDVELRCDPISGHTALYWYRQSLGQGLEFLIYFQGNSAPDKSGLPSDRFSAERTGGSVSTLTIQRTQQEDSAVYLCASRGDSRYEQYFGPGTRLTVT.

This clonotype was seen repeatedly, ten times or more. The chain uses TRBV19 and TRBJ1-5; no clear D. This CDR3 comprises 14 residues. CDR1 LNHDA and CDR2 SQIVND come from the germline V gene (reference sequence). V was cut by 7 bases and J by 2 bases, with 12 bases left in between. In nucleotides, the CDR3 is TGTGCCAGTACCGGGCAAGTGGGCAATCAGCCCCAGCATTTT. Amino acid sequence: CASTGQVGNQPQHF.

The chain uses TRBV20-1 and TRBJ1-2; possibly TRBD1 for D (6 bases). The V and J ends lost 3 bases and 0 bases respectively, with 14 bases between them. This CDR3 is 15 amino acids long. In germline, CDR1 is DFQATT, CDR2 SNEGSKA (reference sequence). CDR3 nucleotides: TGCAGTGCTAGCCGCAGGGGAGGGTCTAACTATGGCTACACCTTC. Translated, it gives CSASRRGGSNYGYTF.

V usage is TRBV4-2 and J usage is TRBJ1-1; D may be TRBD1 (6 bases). The CDR3 has 12 residues. V lost 3 bases, J lost 12 bases, and 14 bases lay in between. Germline values: CDR1 LGHNA, CDR2 YNFKEQ. The CDR3 is CASSQETGEPFF. The CDR3 bases are TGTGCCAGCAGCCAGGAGACAGGAGAACCTTTCTTT.

In its sample, this clonotype was seen many times. This rearrangement joins TRBV10-2 to TRBJ2-7; TRBD2 matches at 7 bases. From germline, CDR1 is WSHSY and CDR2 SAAADI. This CDR3 has 12 amino acids. Trimming took 10 bases from V and 5 from J; bases not matched to a gene: 8. The CDR3 nucleotides are TGCGCCACGGGGGGTCTTCGAGACGAGCAGTACTTC. Amino acids: CATGGLRDEQYF.

This clonotype was seen a handful of times. J is TRBJ2-7 and V is TRBV7-8; D not certain. Germline CDR1 SGHVS, CDR2 FQNEAQ. The CDR3 covers 15 residues. The V end lost 4 bases, the J end lost 2 bases, and 15 bases lay between the germline ends. The CDR3 DNA sequence: TGTGCCAGCAGCTCTCGGGTCCAGGATACCTACGAGCAGTACTTC. Translation: CASSSRVQDTYEQYF.

The chain recombines TRBV19 with TRBJ1-1; D gene unclear. CDR3 length: 14 residues. The germline V and J ends were trimmed by 0 bases and 4 bases, with 9 bases remaining between them. The V gene's germline CDR1 is LNHDA and CDR2 SQIVND (reference sequence). In DNA form, the CDR3 reads TGTGCCAGTAGTATAGATCCGGTCGCCACTGAAGCTTTCTTT. The encoded protein is CASSIDPVATEAFF. The entire variable domain, with the rest obtained from reference TRBV19 and TRBJ1-1, is as follows: DGGITQSPKYLFRKEGQNVTLSCEQNLNHDAMYWYRQDPGQGLRLIYYSQIVNDFQKGDIAEGYSVSREKKESFPLTVTSAQKNPTAFYLCASSIDPVATEAFFGQGTRLTVV.

As regards this clonotype: A much larger clone differs from this one at a single base, so this may be a read error. This sequence joins TRBV7-3 and TRBJ1-1, with unresolved D. The CDR3 runs 15 residues. Germline loops: CDR1 SGHTA, CDR2 FQGTGA. CDR3 sequence (DNA): TGTGCCGGCAGCTTAATACCCACCCGGAACACTGAAGCTTTCTTT. Amino acid sequence: CAGSLIPTRNTEAFF.

This clonotype was found a few times. This sequence joins TRBV12-3 or TRBV12-4 and TRBJ1-5, with TRBD1 as a possible D gene (5 bases). CDR3 size: 15 residues. The V end was cut by 1 base, the J end by 4 bases, with 11 bases between. This CDR3 is CASSLGVGGNQPQHF. The CDR3 DNA sequence: TGTGCCAGCAGTTTAGGGGTCGGGGGAAATCAGCCCCAGCATTTT.

This sequence joins TRBV29-1 and TRBJ2-2, with D possibly matching TRBD2 (7 bases). Germline loops: CDR1 SQVTM, CDR2 ANQGSEA. The CDR3 has 14 residues. V was clipped by 7 bases and J by 6 bases, with 18 bases between them. The CDR3 DNA reads TGCAGCGCGAGCTCAGGGGCGGGGGCCGGGGAGCTGTTTTTT. Protein sequence: CSASSGAGAGELFF.

This clonotype was counted many times. This chain links TRBV15 with TRBJ2-7; 10 bases fit TRBD1. With 6 bases clipped from V and 4 bases from J, the junction kept 9 bases outside the gene matches. Germline-derived CDR1 and CDR2 are LNHNV and YYDKDF (reference sequence). The CDR3 contains 15 residues. DNA for the CDR3: TGTGCCACCAGAAGTACCGGGACAGGGGCTTACGAGCAGTACTTC. Translated: CATRSTGTGAYEQYF.

This clonotype has at least ten counts. The V call is TRBV29-1, the J call TRBJ2-7; D not resolved. The CDR3 is 11 amino acids. The germline CDR1 and CDR2 sequences are SQVTM and ANQGSEA. With 5 bases removed from V and 4 bases from J, the gap between germline ends came to 9 bases. The CDR3 sequence: CSVSEPYEQYF. CDR3 DNA sequence: TGCAGCGTTTCCGAGCCTTACGAGCAGTACTTC.

This clonotype was detected ten times or more. The chain joins TRBV20-1 to TRBJ2-5; D remains ambiguous. CDR3 length: 13 residues. The germline CDR1 and CDR2 sequences are DFQATT and SNEGSKA (reference sequence). Trimming took 6 bases from V and 1 from J, leaving 12 bases between them. In DNA form, the CDR3 reads TGCAGTGCCTCGGCCTTCCTCCAAGAGACCCAGTACTTC. Protein product: CSASAFLQETQYF.

The rearrangement joins TRBV19 to TRBJ2-1, with 8 bases fitting TRBD2. This CDR3 region has 13 residues. CDR1 and CDR2 from the germline V gene are LNHDA and SQIVND (reference sequence). Trimming took 11 bases from V and 7 from J; bases not matched to a gene: 10. The CDR3 DNA sequence: TGTGCCTGCGCAGCGGGAGTGGGTAATGAGCAGTTCTTC. This encodes CACAAGVGNEQFF. The full variable domain, in which reference TRBV19 and TRBJ2-1 provide the parts outside the CDR3, is DGGITQSPKYLFRKEGQNVTLSCEQNLNHDAMYWYRQDPGQGLRLIYYSQIVNDFQKGDIAEGYSVSREKKESFPLTVTSAQKNPTAFYLCACAAGVGNEQFFGPGTRLTVL.

The chain links TRBV9 to TRBJ1-6, with D unclear. CDR1 is SGDLS and CDR2 is YYNGEE in the germline V gene. Trimming took 0 bases from V and 7 from J, leaving 11 bases between them. The length of the CDR3 is 15 residues. CDR3: CASSVESLGNSPLHF. In DNA, the CDR3 is TGTGCCAGCAGCGTAGAATCGTTGGGAAATTCACCCCTCCACTTT.

This clonotype was counted many times. The genes are TRBV25-1 and TRBJ2-5; 7 nucleotides agree with TRBD2. V dropped 2 bases and J dropped 5; count of bases not matched to a gene: 11. The germline V gene encodes CDR1 MGHDK and CDR2 SYGVNS. The CDR3 sequence is 16 residues long. CDR3 protein: CASSEGRLAARETQYF. DNA for the CDR3: TGTGCCAGCAGTGAAGGGCGGCTAGCGGCGAGGGAGACCCAGTACTTC.

This clonotype was observed a few times. It may be a read error: a sequence one base away is much more abundant. The chain couples TRBV12-3 or TRBV12-4 to TRBJ1-1; a weak D match, TRBD1 (6 bases). This CDR3 comprises 13 residues. The V and J ends lost 6 bases and 4 bases respectively, with 12 bases between them. DNA for the CDR3: TGTGCCAGCAGCACCCAGGGGACCACTGAAGCTTTCTTT. Translation gives CASSTQGTTEAFF.

This clonotype has at least ten counts. The chain has TRBV9 and TRBJ1-4; D not certain. Germline CDR1 is SGDLS and CDR2 is YYNGEE. The CDR3 runs to 16 residues. The germline V and J ends were trimmed by 0 bases and 8 bases, with 17 bases remaining between them. The CDR3 DNA is TGTGCCAGCAGCGTAGACTTCCGGAGTCGCGGGGAAAAACTGTTTTTT. Its protein is CASSVDFRSRGEKLFF.

This clonotype was counted only a few times. The chain recombines TRBV7-9 with TRBJ1-6, with 9 bases aligning to TRBD1. The germline V gene encodes CDR1 SEHNR and CDR2 FQNEAQ (reference sequence). Trimming took 5 bases from V and 7 from J; bases not matched to a gene: 9. This CDR3 spans 16 amino acids. Written as DNA, the CDR3 is TGTGCCAGCAGCCCTAAAGACAGGGGGGTAAATTCACCCCTCCACTTT. It translates to CASSPKDRGVNSPLHF.

V usage is TRBV19 and J usage is TRBJ2-7, with D possibly TRBD1 on 6 matching bases. The CDR3 is made up of 14 amino acids. Germline V CDR1 and CDR2: LNHDA, SQIVND (reference sequence). The V end lost 5 bases, the J end lost 6 bases, and 17 bases lay between the germline ends. CDR3 residues: CASSPLQGSPEQYF. CDR3 nucleotides: TGTGCCAGTAGTCCTCTACAGGGAAGTCCCGAGCAGTACTTC.

Concerning this clonotype itself: A much larger clone differs by one base, so this may be a read error. A read error is likely, as this CDR3 ends without the conserved phenylalanine or tryptophan. The V gene is TRBV2, the J gene TRBJ1-5; D is uncertain. The CDR3 has 14 amino acids. Trimming stripped 5 bases from V and 6 bases from J, with 14 bases between. The germline gives CDR1 SNHLY, CDR2 FYNNEI. Here the CDR3 DNA reads TGTGCCAGCAGTTACTTACCCCGGACTCAGCCCCAGCATCTT. Its protein is CASSYLPRTQPQHL.

This clonotype was seen ten or more times. The chain has TRBV29-1 and TRBJ1-6; TRBD1 might be the D (5 bases). The CDR3 has 16 residues. V was shortened by 0 bases and J by 8 bases, with 17 bases between the two germline ends. Looked up from germline, CDR1 is SQVTM and CDR2 is ANQGSEA. CDR3 sequence reads: CSVEDSGGVKDSPLHF. CDR3 DNA sequence: TGCAGCGTTGAAGATTCGGGAGGGGTTAAGGATTCACCCCTCCACTTT.

Notes on this clonotype: A much larger clone lies one base from this, so it may be a read error. This chain links TRBV7-9 with TRBJ1-3, with D perhaps TRBD1 (5 bases). CDR3 length equals 14 residues. Trimming shortened V by 6 bases and J by 3 bases, and 12 bases separated the two germline ends. Germline V gene sequence: CDR1 SEHNR, CDR2 FQNEAQ (reference sequence). CDR3 bases: TGTGCCAGCAGATCAGGGAACTATGGAAACACCATATATTTT. Translation gives CASRSGNYGNTIYF.

The J gene is TRBJ2-3, the V gene TRBV2; the match to TRBD1 covers 8 bases. The CDR3 runs 15 residues. Per germline, CDR1 SNHLY and CDR2 FYNNEI. J was trimmed by 6 bases and V by 7 bases; bases with no gene match: 12. The DNA for the CDR3 is TGTGCCAGCAATATGGACAGGGAGGTCATGGATACGCAGTATTTT. This gives the protein CASNMDREVMDTQYF.